This TCR beta chain originates from a study of blood T cell repertoires in COVID-19. The CDR3 consists of 15 residues. Trimming removed 6 bases from V and 1 base from J; junction bases left unmatched: 8. Germline CDR1 MNHEY, CDR2 SVGAGI. Some clones are missing from TCRdb's copy, which holds only in-frame ones; the method was immunoSEQ multiplex PCR. The sample lists about 100,000 clones, around nine tenths occurring once. The clonotype was recovered from an older man with acute or convalescent COVID-19. The J gene is TRBJ1-1, the V gene TRBV6-5, with 7 bases aligning to TRBD1. Sequenced: peripheral blood. In DNA, the CDR3 is TGTGCCAGCAGCCATGGGACAGCGGGGAACACTGAAGCTTTCTTT. It yields the protein CASSHGTAGNTEAFF.